This TCR beta chain was documented in a study of cytomegalovirus exposure and HLA in healthy donors. Trimming pared 8 bases from V and 11 bases from J, leaving 27 bases between. The CDR3 has 15 residues. From germline, CDR1 is ENHRY and CDR2 SYGVKD. The primer mix had 60 Vbeta and 13 Jbeta primers. The table came from immunoSEQ multiplex PCR; TCRdb's copy has only in-frame clones and leaves some out. Seen here are tens of thousands of clones, roughly 76% observed once, and the top ten hold 3% to 3.5%. The gene calls are TRBV10-3 and TRBJ1-1, with D unresolved. The TCR was taken from a man between 18 and 29 years old in good health and CMV-seronegative. Sequenced material: PBMCs. CDR3 protein: CAIRKTTEEGFRAFF. CDR3 nucleotides: TGTGCCATCCGCAAGACGACCGAGGAGGGCTTCAGGGCTTTCTTT.